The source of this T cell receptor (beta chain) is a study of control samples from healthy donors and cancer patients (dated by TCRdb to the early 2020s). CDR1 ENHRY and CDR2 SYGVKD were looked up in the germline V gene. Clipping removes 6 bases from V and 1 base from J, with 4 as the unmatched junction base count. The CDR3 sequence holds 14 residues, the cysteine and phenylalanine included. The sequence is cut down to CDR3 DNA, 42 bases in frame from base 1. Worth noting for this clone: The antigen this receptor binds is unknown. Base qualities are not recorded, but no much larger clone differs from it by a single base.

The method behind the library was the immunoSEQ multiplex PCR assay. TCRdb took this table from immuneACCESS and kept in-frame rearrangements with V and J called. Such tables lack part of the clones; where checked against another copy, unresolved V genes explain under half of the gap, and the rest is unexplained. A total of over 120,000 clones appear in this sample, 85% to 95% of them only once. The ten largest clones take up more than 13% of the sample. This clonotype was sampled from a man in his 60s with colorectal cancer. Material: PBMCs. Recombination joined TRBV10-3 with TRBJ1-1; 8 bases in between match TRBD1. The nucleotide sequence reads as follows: TGTGCCATCAGCGGACAGGGAGGGAACACTGAAGCTTTCTTT. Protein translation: CAISGQGGNTEAFF.